This TCR beta chain was recorded in a study of regulatory T cells in long-lasting Graves disease (dated by TCRdb to about 2021). Regarding the complete study: Newly diagnosed Graves' disease patients had taken antithyroid drugs for less than 3 months. This study used TCR sequencing and RNA sequencing of peripheral blood to compare persistent Graves' disease patients against newly diagnosed Graves' disease patients. The study took place in China and was registered as a clinical trial. A total of roughly 35 samples underwent TCR sequencing: about 13 from persistent and roughly 20 from newly diagnosed Graves' disease patients. The full study reports these points: The study examined only peripheral blood because the primary lesion, thyroid tissue, could not be accessed. Persistent disease showed preferential use of TRBV28, TRBJ1-2 and TRBJ2-5, whereas newly diagnosed disease favored TRBV20-1 and TRBJ2-1. Lower TCR Shannon entropy and fewer highly expanded clones were observed in persistent Graves' disease patients than in newly diagnosed patients, which suggested clonal expansion. Persistent patients shared more public clonotypes among themselves (around 2,700) than newly diagnosed patients did (more than 950). Sequencing and analysis were limited to the TCR beta chain. As a limitation, the authors acknowledged that the small sample size may reduce accuracy.

The method was multiplex PCR. The listed sequencing device is Illumina HiSeq 4000. TCR beta libraries were built with iRepertoire HTBI primers and Arm-PCR amplification of CDR3 regions. PCR products were gel purified before sequencing. The study's own analysis went as follows. Across samples, about 63 TRBV and roughly 15 TRBJ segments were identified and used for gene usage analysis of CDR3 amino acid clonotypes. Filtered high-quality paired reads were merged into contigs using COPE and FqMerger. BLAST was used to align contigs to the IMGT TRBV, TRBD and TRBJ reference genes, and CDR3 was defined following IMGT. Highly expanded clones were defined as clonotypes with a frequency above 0.1%. Shannon entropy served as the measure of repertoire diversity, while the Gini coefficient captured V-J evenness. Public clonotypes were defined as clonotypes shared by more than one individual. In-frame beta chains were kept once TCRdb had trimmed the public reads at Q25 with fastp and called clones with MiXCR. Entries that share a CDR3 protein sequence are merged under the most common genes and DNA. In this record, the V and J calls reflect TCRdb's handling and not the investigators' own analysis. Present in this sample are 200,000 to 250,000 distinct CDR3 sequences, around 19% of which were seen just once. The ten largest clones add up to approximately 20% of the sample.

This clonotype was detected only once. Its antigen is currently not known. No clone much larger than this one lies a single base away; base qualities are absent. One read gives only weak evidence. Trimming removed 2 bases from V and 0 bases from J, leaving 11 bases between the germline ends. CDR1 and CDR2 were assigned from the germline V gene as SGHAT and FQNNGV. Reading from cysteine to phenylalanine, the CDR3 counts 15 amino acids. Kept here is only the CDR3 DNA, which spans 45 bases and is read in frame from base 1. This specimen's time point label, per the study, means: newly diagnosed GD, antithyroid drugs for less than 3 months. For both TCR sequencing and RNA sequencing, RNA was extracted from PBMCs using TRIzol. The diagnosis of Graves' disease followed American Thyroid Association guidelines. Recruitment of patients was carried out at an endocrinology department in Xi'an, China. Each patient gave about 10 milliliters of peripheral blood, collected in an EDTA anticoagulant tube. PBMCs were isolated by Ficoll Paque Plus density gradient separation without further T cell sorting. An Agilent 2100 Bioanalyzer and agarose gel were used to assess RNA quality, and a NanoDrop 2000 was used to measure RNA concentration.

The sequence joins TRBV11-2 to TRBJ2-7, and possibly TRBD1, on 6 matching bases. Sequencing was performed on peripheral blood mononuclear cells (PBMCs), taken at new diagnosis, from a patient treated with antithyroid drugs. The clonotype was recovered from a female donor with Graves disease. CDR3 reads: CASSLYQGSSYEQYF. The bases read TGTGCCAGCAGCTTATACCAGGGGAGCTCCTACGAGCAGTACTTC.